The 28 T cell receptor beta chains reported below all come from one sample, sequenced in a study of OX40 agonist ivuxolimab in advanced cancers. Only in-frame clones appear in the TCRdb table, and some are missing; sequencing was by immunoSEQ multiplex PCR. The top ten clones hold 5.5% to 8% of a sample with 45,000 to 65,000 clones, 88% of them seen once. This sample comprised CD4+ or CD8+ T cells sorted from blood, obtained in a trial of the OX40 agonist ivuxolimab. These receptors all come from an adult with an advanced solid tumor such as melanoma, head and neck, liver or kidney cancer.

The CDR3 region is CASILRPTTGELFF. The CDR3 region has the DNA TGTGCCAGCATCCTACGTCCCACCACCGGGGAGCTGTTTTTT. This chain connects TRBV6-5 to TRBJ2-2, with D unresolved. Germline V lookup: CDR1 MNHEY, CDR2 SVGAGI. CDR3 length: 14 residues. V lost 7 bases, J lost 4 bases, and 13 bases lay in between.

CDR3 sequence reads: CASSLVLNSGNEQFF. The CDR3 DNA follows: TGTGCCAGCAGCTTAGTTCTTAATTCCGGAAATGAGCAGTTCTTC. The chain is built from TRBV7-2 and TRBJ2-1, with D unresolved. Looked up from germline, CDR1 is SGHTA and CDR2 is FQGNSA. The ends were cut back, 1 base at V and 7 bases at J, with 14 bases in the middle. This CDR3 comprises 15 residues.

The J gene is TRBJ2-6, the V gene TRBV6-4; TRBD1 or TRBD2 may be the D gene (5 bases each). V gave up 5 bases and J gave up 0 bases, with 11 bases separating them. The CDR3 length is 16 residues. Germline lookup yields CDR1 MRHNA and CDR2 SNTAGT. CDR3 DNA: TGTGCCAGCAGTCCCGGGGCCAACTCTGGGGCCAACGTCCTGACTTTC. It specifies CASSPGANSGANVLTF.

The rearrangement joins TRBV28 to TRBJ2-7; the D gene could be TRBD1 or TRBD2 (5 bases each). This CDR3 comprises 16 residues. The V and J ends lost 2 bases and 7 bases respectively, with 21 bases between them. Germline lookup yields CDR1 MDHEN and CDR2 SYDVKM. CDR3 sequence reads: CASSLLGENKRWEQYF. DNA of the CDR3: TGTGCCAGCAGTTTACTGGGGGAGAACAAGAGGTGGGAGCAGTACTTC.

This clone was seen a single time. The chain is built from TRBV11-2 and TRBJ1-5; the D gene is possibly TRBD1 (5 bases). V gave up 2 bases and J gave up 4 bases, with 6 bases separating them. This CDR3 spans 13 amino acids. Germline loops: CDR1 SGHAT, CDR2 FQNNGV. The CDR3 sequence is CASSLRGNQPQHF. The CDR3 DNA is TGTGCCAGCAGCTTACGGGGGAATCAGCCCCAGCATTTT.

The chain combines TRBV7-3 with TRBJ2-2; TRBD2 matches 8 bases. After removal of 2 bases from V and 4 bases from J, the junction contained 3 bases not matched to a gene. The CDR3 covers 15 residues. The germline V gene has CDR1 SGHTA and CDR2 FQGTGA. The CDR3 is CASSLVAGGTGELFF. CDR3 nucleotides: TGTGCCAGCAGCTTAGTTGCGGGAGGCACCGGGGAGCTGTTTTTT.

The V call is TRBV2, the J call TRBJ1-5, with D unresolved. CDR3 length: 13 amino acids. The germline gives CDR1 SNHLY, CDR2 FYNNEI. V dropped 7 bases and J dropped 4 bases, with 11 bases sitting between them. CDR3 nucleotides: TGTGCCAGCACGGTCACAAAAAATCAGCCCCAGCATTTT. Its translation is CASTVTKNQPQHF.

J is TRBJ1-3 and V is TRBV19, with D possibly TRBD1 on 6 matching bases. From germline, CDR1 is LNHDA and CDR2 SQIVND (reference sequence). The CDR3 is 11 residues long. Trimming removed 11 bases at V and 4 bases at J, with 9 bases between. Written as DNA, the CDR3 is TGTGCCGGACAGCTCGGAAACACCATATATTTT. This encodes CAGQLGNTIYF. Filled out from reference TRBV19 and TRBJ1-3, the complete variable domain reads DGGITQSPKYLFRKEGQNVTLSCEQNLNHDAMYWYRQDPGQGLRLIYYSQIVNDFQKGDIAEGYSVSREKKESFPLTVTSAQKNPTAFYLCAGQLGNTIYFGEGSWLTVV.

CDR3 in DNA: TGCGCCAGCAGCTTGGCACCTCTAAGGGCCTCTGGAAACACCATATATTTT. Translated, it gives CASSLAPLRASGNTIYF. The chain has TRBV5-1 and TRBJ1-3; D is unclear. V lost 0 bases and J 0 bases, leaving 13 bases between the germline ends. The CDR3 sequence is 17 residues long. Germline-derived CDR1 and CDR2 are SGHRS and YFSETQ. The full variable domain, with the rest looked up from reference TRBV5-1 and TRBJ1-3, is KAGVTQTPRYLIKTRGQQVTLSCSPISGHRSVSWYQQTPGQGLQFLFEYFSETQRNKGNFPGRFSGRQFSNSRSEMNVSTLELGDSALYLCASSLAPLRASGNTIYFGEGSWLTVV.

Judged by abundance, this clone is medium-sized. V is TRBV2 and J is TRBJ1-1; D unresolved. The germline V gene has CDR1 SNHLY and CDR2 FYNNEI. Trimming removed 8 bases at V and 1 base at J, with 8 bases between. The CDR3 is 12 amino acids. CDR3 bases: TGTGCCAGCGGGGTGAGGAACACTGAAGCTTTCTTT. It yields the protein CASGVRNTEAFF. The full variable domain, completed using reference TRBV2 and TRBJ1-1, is EPEVTQTPSHQVTQMGQEVILRCVPISNHLYFYWYRQILGQKVEFLVSFYNNEISEKSEIFDDQFSVERPDGSNFTLKIRSTKLEDSAMYFCASGVRNTEAFFGQGTRLTVV.

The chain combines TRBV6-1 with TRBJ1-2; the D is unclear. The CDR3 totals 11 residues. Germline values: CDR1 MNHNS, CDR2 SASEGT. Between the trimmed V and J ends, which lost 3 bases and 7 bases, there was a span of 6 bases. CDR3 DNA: TGTGCCAGCAGTGAGTTTTCTGGCTACACCTTC. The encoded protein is CASSEFSGYTF.

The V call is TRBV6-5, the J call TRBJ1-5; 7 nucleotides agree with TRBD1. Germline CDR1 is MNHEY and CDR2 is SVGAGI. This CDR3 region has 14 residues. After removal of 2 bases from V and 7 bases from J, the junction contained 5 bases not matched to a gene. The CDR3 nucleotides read TGTGCCAGCAGTTACGGAGGGGGCGGACAGCCCCAGCATTTT. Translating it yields CASSYGGGGQPQHF.

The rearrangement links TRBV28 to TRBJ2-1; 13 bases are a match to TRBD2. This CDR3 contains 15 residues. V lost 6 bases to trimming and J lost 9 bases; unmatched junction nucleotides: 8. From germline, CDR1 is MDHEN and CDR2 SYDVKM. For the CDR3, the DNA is TGTGCCAGCAGGGCCGGACTAGCGGGAGCAGGTGAGCAGTTCTTC. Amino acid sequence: CASRAGLAGAGEQFF.

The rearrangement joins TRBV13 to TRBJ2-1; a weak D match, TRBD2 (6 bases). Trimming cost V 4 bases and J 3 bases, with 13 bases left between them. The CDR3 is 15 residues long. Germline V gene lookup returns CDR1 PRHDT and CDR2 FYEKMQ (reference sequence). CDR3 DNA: TGTGCCAGCAGCTCCGGGACTTCAGGCTACAATGAGCAGTTCTTC. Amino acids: CASSSGTSGYNEQFF.

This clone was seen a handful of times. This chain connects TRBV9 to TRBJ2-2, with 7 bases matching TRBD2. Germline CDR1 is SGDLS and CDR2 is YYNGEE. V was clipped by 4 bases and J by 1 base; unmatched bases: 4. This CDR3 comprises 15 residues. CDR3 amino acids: CASSSREGNTGELFF. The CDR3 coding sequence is TGTGCCAGCAGCTCGAGGGAGGGGAACACCGGGGAGCTGTTTTTT.

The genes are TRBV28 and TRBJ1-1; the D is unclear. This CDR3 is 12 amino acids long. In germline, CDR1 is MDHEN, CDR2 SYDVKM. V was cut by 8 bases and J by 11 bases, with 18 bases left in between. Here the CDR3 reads CASGFREQGAFF. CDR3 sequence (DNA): TGTGCCAGCGGATTTAGAGAGCAAGGCGCTTTCTTT.

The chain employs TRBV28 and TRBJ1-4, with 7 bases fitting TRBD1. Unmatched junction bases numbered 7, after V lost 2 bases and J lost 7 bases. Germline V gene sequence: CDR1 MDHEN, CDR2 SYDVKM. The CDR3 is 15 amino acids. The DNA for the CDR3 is TGTGCCAGCAGTTTAGGTTCAAGGGGGCTTGAAAAACTGTTTTTT. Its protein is CASSLGSRGLEKLFF.

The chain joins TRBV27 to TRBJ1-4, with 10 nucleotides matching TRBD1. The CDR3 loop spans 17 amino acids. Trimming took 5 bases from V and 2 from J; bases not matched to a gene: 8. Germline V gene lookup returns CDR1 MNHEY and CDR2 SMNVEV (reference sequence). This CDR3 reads CASSRGDRGLTNEKLFF. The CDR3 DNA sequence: TGTGCCAGCAGTAGGGGTGACAGGGGGCTTACTAATGAAAAACTGTTTTTT.

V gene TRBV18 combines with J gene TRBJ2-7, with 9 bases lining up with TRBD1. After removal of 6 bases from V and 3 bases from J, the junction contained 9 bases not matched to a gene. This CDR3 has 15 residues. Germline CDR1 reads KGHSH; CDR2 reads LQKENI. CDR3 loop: CASSLGQGNHYEQYF. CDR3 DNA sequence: TGTGCCAGCTCTCTCGGACAGGGGAATCACTACGAGCAGTACTTC.

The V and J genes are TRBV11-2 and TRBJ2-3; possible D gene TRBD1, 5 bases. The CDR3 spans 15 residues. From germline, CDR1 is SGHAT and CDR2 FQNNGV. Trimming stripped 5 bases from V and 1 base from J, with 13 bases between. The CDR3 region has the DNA TGTGCCAGCAGCCTGAGACAGAGACGCACAGATACGCAGTATTTT. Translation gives CASSLRQRRTDTQYF.

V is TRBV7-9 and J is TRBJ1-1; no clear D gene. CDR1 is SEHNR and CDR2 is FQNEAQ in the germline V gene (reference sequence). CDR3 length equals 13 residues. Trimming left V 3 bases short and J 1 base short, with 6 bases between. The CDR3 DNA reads TGTGCCAGCAGCTTCGCGAGGAACACTGAAGCTTTCTTT. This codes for CASSFARNTEAFF.

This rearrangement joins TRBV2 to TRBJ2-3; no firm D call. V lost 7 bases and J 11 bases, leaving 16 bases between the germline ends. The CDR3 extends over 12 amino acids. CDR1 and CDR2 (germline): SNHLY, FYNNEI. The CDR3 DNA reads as TGTGCCAGCACCGACGGACCGTGGGTGCAGTATTTT. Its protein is CASTDGPWVQYF.

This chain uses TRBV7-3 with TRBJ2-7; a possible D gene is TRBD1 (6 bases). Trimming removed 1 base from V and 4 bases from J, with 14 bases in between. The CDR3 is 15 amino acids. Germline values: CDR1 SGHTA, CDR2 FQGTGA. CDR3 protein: CASSLIGGQKYEQYF. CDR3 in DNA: TGTGCCAGCAGCTTAATAGGCGGACAGAAATACGAGCAGTACTTC.

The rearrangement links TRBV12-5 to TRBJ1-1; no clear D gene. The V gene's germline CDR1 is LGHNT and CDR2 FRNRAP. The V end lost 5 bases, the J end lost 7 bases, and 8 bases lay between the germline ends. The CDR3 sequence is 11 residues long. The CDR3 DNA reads TGTGCTAGTGGTCAGGAATTTGAAGCTTTCTTT. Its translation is CASGQEFEAFF.

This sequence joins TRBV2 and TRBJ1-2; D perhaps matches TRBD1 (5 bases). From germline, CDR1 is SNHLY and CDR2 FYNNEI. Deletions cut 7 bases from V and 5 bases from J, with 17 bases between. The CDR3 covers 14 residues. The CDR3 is CASIPAQGTYGYTF. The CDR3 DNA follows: TGTGCCAGCATCCCGGCGCAGGGCACTTATGGCTACACCTTC.

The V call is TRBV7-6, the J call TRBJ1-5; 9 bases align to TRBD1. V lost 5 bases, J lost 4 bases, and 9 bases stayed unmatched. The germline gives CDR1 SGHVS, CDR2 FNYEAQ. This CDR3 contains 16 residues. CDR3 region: CASSLGTGFANQPQHF. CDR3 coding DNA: TGTGCCAGCAGCCTTGGGACAGGGTTTGCGAATCAGCCCCAGCATTTT.

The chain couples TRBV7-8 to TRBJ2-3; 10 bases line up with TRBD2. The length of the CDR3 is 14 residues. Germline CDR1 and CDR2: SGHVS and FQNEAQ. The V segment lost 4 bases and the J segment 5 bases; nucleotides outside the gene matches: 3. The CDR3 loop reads CASSSGLAKDTQYF. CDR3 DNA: TGTGCCAGCAGCTCGGGACTAGCGAAAGATACGCAGTATTTT.

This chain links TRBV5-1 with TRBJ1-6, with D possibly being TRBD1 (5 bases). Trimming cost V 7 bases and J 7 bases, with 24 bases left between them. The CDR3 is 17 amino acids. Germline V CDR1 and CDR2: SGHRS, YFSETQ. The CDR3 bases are TGCGCCAGCGCAAATACCCCCCCGGGGCTAGGAAATTCACCCCTCCACTTT. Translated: CASANTPPGLGNSPLHF.